The sequence of this T cell receptor beta chain was determined in a study of T cells in Graves' hyperthyroidism and ophthalmopathy. Study outcomes and limitations: In validation, the model predicted ophthalmopathy. These predictions came a median about 6.8 months before onset. Separation of ophthalmopathy from stable hyperthyroidism was achieved by a 13 V-J model. Within blood appeared most thyroid clonotypes that had expanded above 0.001.

There are 14 residues in the CDR3. Trimming took 3 bases from V and 5 from J, leaving 16 bases between them. Germline lookup yields CDR1 DFQATT and CDR2 SNEGSKA (reference sequence). Exclusion followed for patients with uncontrolled infection, other autoimmune disease, pregnancy or lactation. Points on this clonotype: What it recognizes is unknown.

Amplification of TCR beta CDR3 regions used RNA as the template. TCR CDR3 underwent first-round RT-PCR with the HTBI primer set. TCRdb used MiXCR to reprocess the multiplex PCR reads, holding one entry per CDR3 protein. The sample carries 450,000 to 700,000 distinct CDR3 sequences, around 45% recorded once. The sequencing sample was made of peripheral blood or thyroid tissue (not recorded which). The chain employs TRBV20-1 and TRBJ1-1; D perhaps matches TRBD1 (5 bases). This receptor was obtained from an adult woman with Graves' disease, either hyperthyroidism or ophthalmopathy (not recorded which). The CDR3 DNA reads TGCAGTGCTAGGCCGGGGGGGAGAGTTACTGAAGCTTTCTTT. Translated, it gives CSARPGGRVTEAFF.